Included here is one T cell receptor beta chain sequence, with context. Both TCR beta VDJ combination and CDR3 sequence profiling were carried out. Genomic DNA was the template for this profiling. TCRdb processed the reads anew with MiXCR; each CDR3 protein has one entry. The sample shows about 180,000 distinct CDR3 sequences, approximately 45% of them seen only once. These data are taken from a study of CD8+CD57+ T cells in acquired aplastic anemia. V dropped 3 bases and J dropped 8 bases, with 10 bases sitting between them. CDR1 and CDR2 (germline): LNHDA, SQIVND (reference sequence). The CDR3 runs 12 residues.

Input material: sorted CD4+, CD8+, or CD8+CD57+ T cells (not recorded which) from PBMCs. The receptor comes from a human donor in good health. The chain employs TRBV19 and TRBJ1-1; D is possibly TRBD1 (5 bases). Here the CDR3 DNA reads TGTGCCAGTAGTATCGGGGCAGGGGAAGCTTTCTTT. Residues: CASSIGAGEAFF.